What follows is one TCR beta chain and its context. One junction end does not reproduce the germline sequence, and a read error may be involved. The entry originates in a study of tumor and adjacent non-tumor tissue in lung cancer. CDR3 size: 13 residues. The library came from three nested PCR rounds adapted from ARM-PCR protocols. TCRdb re-called the multiplex PCR reads with MiXCR, one entry per CDR3 protein. The sample has over 60,000 distinct CDR3 sequences, more than 70% seen once; the top ten hold approximately 28%. No cell sorting was done before RNA was extracted from the tissue. The chain uses TRBV12-3 or TRBV12-4 and TRBJ1-3; no clear D. Sequencing was performed on lung tumor tissue. The origin of this receptor is a man aged 60 to 69 with non-small cell lung cancer. CDR3 coding DNA: TGTGCCAGCAGTTTTAATTCTGTAAACACCATATATTTT. It codes for CASSFNSVNTIYF.